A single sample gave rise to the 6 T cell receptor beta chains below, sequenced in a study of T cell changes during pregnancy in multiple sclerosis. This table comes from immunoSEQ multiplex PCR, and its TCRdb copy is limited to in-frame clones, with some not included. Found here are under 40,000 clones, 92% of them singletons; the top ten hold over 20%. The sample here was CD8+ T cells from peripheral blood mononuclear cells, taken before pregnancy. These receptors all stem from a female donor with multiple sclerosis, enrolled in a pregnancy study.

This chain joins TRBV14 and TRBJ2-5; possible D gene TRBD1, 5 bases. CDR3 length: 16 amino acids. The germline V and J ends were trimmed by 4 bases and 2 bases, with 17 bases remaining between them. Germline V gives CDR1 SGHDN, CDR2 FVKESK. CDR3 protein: CASSRHRGLPQETQYF. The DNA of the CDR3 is TGTGCCAGCAGCCGACATAGGGGCCTTCCGCAAGAGACCCAGTACTTC.

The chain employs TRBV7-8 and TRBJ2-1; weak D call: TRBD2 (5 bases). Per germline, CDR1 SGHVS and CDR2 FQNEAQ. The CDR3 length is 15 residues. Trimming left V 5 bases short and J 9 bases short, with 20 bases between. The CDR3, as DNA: TGTGCCAGCAGCCCCCCGAGGGTGGGGAGCGGTGAGCAGTTCTTC. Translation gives CASSPPRVGSGEQFF.

The CDR3 protein is CASSPGPLRGYGYTF. The CDR3 DNA reads TGTGCCAGCAGCCCCGGACCCCTACGGGGCTATGGCTACACCTTC. This chain links TRBV14 with TRBJ1-2; no clear D gene. Germline V gene sequence: CDR1 SGHDN, CDR2 FVKESK. The CDR3 consists of 15 residues. Trimming removed 4 bases from V and 4 bases from J, with 16 bases in between.

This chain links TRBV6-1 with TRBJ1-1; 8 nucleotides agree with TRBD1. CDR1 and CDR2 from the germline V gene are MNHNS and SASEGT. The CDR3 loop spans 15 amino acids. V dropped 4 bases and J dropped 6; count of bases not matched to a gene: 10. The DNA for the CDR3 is TGTGCCAGCAGTGGACGACAGGGGAGAGGAGCTGAAGCTTTCTTT. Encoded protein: CASSGRQGRGAEAFF.

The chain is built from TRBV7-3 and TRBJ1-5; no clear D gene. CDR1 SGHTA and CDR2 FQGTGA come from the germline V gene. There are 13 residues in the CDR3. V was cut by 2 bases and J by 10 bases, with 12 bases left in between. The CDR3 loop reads CASSLGGLSPQHF. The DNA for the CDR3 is TGTGCCAGCAGCTTAGGAGGTCTATCCCCCCAGCATTTT.

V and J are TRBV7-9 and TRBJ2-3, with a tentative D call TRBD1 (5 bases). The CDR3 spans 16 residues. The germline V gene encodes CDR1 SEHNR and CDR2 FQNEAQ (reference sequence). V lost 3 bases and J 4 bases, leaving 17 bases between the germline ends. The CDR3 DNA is TGTGCCAGCAGCTTGAGCGTCGGTGGGGCGCCAGATACGCAGTATTTT. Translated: CASSLSVGGAPDTQYF.